This TCR beta chain came from a study of blood T cells in healthy people across ages (dated by TCRdb to 2014 to 2015). Study-wide context: In model experiments, roughly one uniquely barcoded TCR beta cDNA molecule per two T cells was captured by template switching. Age-related changes in TCR beta repertoire diversity were measured in the study by deep sequencing normalized with unique cDNA molecular identifiers. The donors were divided into four age groups: young (average around 17 years), middle-aged (roughly 40), aged (about 56) and long-lived (more than 75). To avoid experimental bias, donors of different ages were distributed randomly across sequencing lanes. Using the same blood draw, the study looked at two additional independent replicas of 1 million unique cDNA reads for two donors, one aged 18 to 30 and the other aged 80 or older. Here is what the overall study found, with its caveats: The percentage of naive T cells measured by flow cytometry correlated strongly with observed TCR beta diversity. Since profiling was done on bulk unsorted PBMCs, naive and antigen-experienced compartments could not be conclusively compared. Total diversity estimates from one million sequenced T cells were considered lower bounds and underestimates. Compared with the aged group, more naive CD4+ T cells, fewer expanded clones and increased TCR diversity were shown by the long-lived group, suggesting age selection. Observed TCR beta diversity per million T cells fell roughly linearly with age, and a significant reduction was already apparent by age about 36. Because donor CMV infection status was unknown, age-related changes in expanded clonotypes were potentially confounded.

The donors were roughly 40 Caucasian individuals from Russia, aged roughly 6 to 95 years, who were systemically healthy. Around 9.8 milliliters of peripheral blood were collected from each donor into EDTA-treated Vacutainer tubes. PBMCs were isolated by Ficoll-Paque density-gradient centrifugation, with at least 6 million obtained per sample. Total RNA, at least 6 micrograms per sample, was extracted from PBMCs with Trizol reagent. For every donor, flow cytometry on a PBMC aliquot measured the percentage of naive CD45RAhigh/CD27high T cells. Library construction relied on 5' RACE. TCRdb records Illumina HiSeq 2500 as the sequencer. A second PCR of 7 to 11 cycles was run with a J-beta primer mix and a sample-barcoded 5' primer. A template-switch 5' adaptor carrying 12 random nucleotides introduced a unique molecular identifier onto each TCR beta cDNA molecule. At least 2.5 million CDR3-containing paired-end reads were obtained from each sample. The Mint cDNA synthesis kit, primed by a TRBC-specific oligonucleotide, was used to synthesize first-strand cDNA from all RNA. After uracil-DNA glycosylase treatment, a first 18-cycle PCR used universal primers M1SS and BC2_uni_R on all cDNA. In the authors' own workflow: Each sample was normalized by randomly selecting 1 million high-quality reads, each carrying a distinct molecular identifier. Reads with shared molecular identifiers were discarded instead of being binned into consensus sequences. MiTCR, set to a Q25 quality threshold and the strictest error-elimination algorithm, was used for CDR3 identification, clonotype clustering and error correction. A nonparametric unseen species model using Euler transformation provided a lower-bound estimate of total TCR beta diversity. TCRdb reprocessing: public reads trimmed at Q25 with fastp, clones called with MiXCR, in-frame beta chains kept. All rows with the same CDR3 protein become a single entry with the most common DNA and genes. In this record, the V and J calls reflect TCRdb's handling and not the investigators' own analysis. The sample yields 550,000 to 600,000 distinct CDR3 sequences; 25% to 30% were counted once. The ten biggest clones cover around 20% of the sample.

This clonotype was observed a handful of times. Its antigen remains unidentified. No base quality values were provided; no much bigger clone lies one nucleotide off. The source of this sequence is a woman in her 70s in good health. Sequenced input: blood.

The CDR3 corresponds to CSASPTTGDSSYEQYF. Here is the DNA: TGCAGTGCTAGCCCCACTACAGGGGATAGCTCCTACGAGCAGTACTTC. In this chain, TRBV20-1 is recombined with TRBJ2-5, with 7 central nucleotides matching TRBD1. Matching the DNA end better, TRBJ2-7 makes the J call doubtful. The CDR1 and CDR2 encoded by the germline V gene (reference sequence) are DFQATT and SNEGSKA. Including the terminal cysteine and phenylalanine, the CDR3 comprises 16 residues. The sequence is cut down to CDR3 DNA, 48 bases in frame from base 1.